This passage covers 27 T cell receptor beta chains from one sample sequenced in a study of T cells after yellow fever vaccination. TCRdb reanalysed the 5' RACE reads using MiXCR and keeps one entry per CDR3 protein. The sample has hundreds of thousands of distinct CDR3 sequences; roughly 12% are singletons. Sequences were derived from PBMCs, sampled on the day of the yellow fever booster vaccination. The receptors stem from a man under 40 who received the YFV17D yellow fever vaccine.

This clonotype was seen a few times. The J gene is TRBJ2-5, the V gene TRBV7-9; perhaps TRBD2 as D (6 bases). This CDR3 region has 14 residues. Germline CDR1 and CDR2: SEHNR and FQNEAQ (reference sequence). The V end lost 5 bases, the J end lost 4 bases, and 14 bases lay between the germline ends. As DNA, the CDR3 is TGTGCCAGCAGCCCGGGACTCCAGGGAGAGACCCAGTACTTC. It translates to CASSPGLQGETQYF.

As for this clonotype: The CDR3 carries no conserved terminal phenylalanine or tryptophan, so it likely arises from a read error. The chain recombines TRBV7-9 with TRBJ2-1; no clear D gene. The CDR3 has 12 amino acids. Per the germline V gene, CDR1 is SEHNR and CDR2 is FQNEAQ (reference sequence). Deletions cut 2 bases from V and 8 bases from J, with 7 bases between. In nucleotides, the CDR3 is TGTGCCAGCAGCTTATTTTTGGATGAGCAGTTCTTG. Its translation is CASSLFLDEQFL.

This clonotype occurred a few times. J is TRBJ2-7 and V is TRBV29-1, with 7 bases identical to TRBD1. This CDR3 spans 12 amino acids. Germline V gene sequence: CDR1 SQVTM, CDR2 ANQGSEA. V trimming: 3 bases; J trimming: 4 bases; junction bases outside the gene matches: 3. CDR3 DNA sequence: TGCAGCGTTGAGAGGGGGCGGTACGAGCAGTACTTC. It specifies CSVERGRYEQYF.

Relative to its sample, this clonotype is medium-sized. This chain links TRBV4-1 with TRBJ1-4; D is ambiguous. CDR3 size: 12 residues. Trimming left V 2 bases short and J 8 bases short, with 6 bases between. Germline V CDR1 and CDR2: MGHRA, YSYEKL. The CDR3 loop reads CASSQMQEKLFF. In DNA, the CDR3 is TGCGCCAGCAGCCAAATGCAGGAAAAACTGTTTTTT.

This clonotype was detected only a few times. The gene calls are TRBV20-1 and TRBJ2-7, with D possibly being TRBD2 (5 bases). Germline V gene sequence: CDR1 DFQATT, CDR2 SNEGSKA (reference sequence). CDR3 length: 13 residues. Trimming left V 5 bases short and J 3 bases short, with 14 bases between. The CDR3 bases are TGCAGTGCTGGAGCGGCTGGGATCTACGAGCAGTACTTC. Its translation is CSAGAAGIYEQYF.

This clonotype was found a few times. This chain connects TRBV29-1 to TRBJ2-2; D gene uncertain. Trimming stripped 3 bases from V and 4 bases from J, with 3 bases between. CDR3 length: 11 residues. CDR1 is SQVTM and CDR2 is ANQGSEA in the germline V gene. This chain's CDR3 is CSVDSTGELFF. The CDR3 DNA reads as TGCAGCGTTGACAGCACCGGGGAGCTGTTTTTT.

V usage is TRBV6-5 and J usage is TRBJ2-5, with 7 bases that match TRBD2. This CDR3 is 14 amino acids long. The germline CDR1 and CDR2 sequences are MNHEY and SVGAGI. The trim removed 1 base at V and 6 bases at J, leaving 5 bases unmatched. CDR3 sequence (DNA): TGTGCCAGCAGTTACTTGGGGGAGGGAAAGACCCAGTACTTC. Amino acids: CASSYLGEGKTQYF.

This clonotype turned up a few times. This chain uses TRBV21-1 with TRBJ2-5; the DNA was not compared with TRBD1, the D call given in the table. TRBV21-1 is a known pseudogene. The CDR3 loop spans 16 amino acids. The CDR3, as DNA: TGTGCCAGCAGCAAAGCTACTAACATCTCTGGGGGAACCCAGTACTTC. Protein product: CASSKATNISGGTQYF.

This clonotype was observed a few times. V usage is TRBV5-4 and J usage is TRBJ2-5, with D perhaps being TRBD1 or TRBD2 (5 bases each). The V gene's germline CDR1 is SGHNT and CDR2 YYREEE (reference sequence). The CDR3 extends over 15 amino acids. Trimming stripped 0 bases from V and 4 bases from J, with 13 bases between. In DNA, the CDR3 is TGTGCCAGCAGCTTGGAACGAGGGGTGGGAGAGACCCAGTACTTC. Its protein product is CASSLERGVGETQYF.

The chain employs TRBV20-1 and TRBJ2-1; TRBD2 matches at 9 bases. The CDR3 has 14 amino acids. V dropped 3 bases and J dropped 6; count of bases not matched to a gene: 6. The V gene's germline CDR1 is DFQATT and CDR2 SNEGSKA (reference sequence). DNA for the CDR3: TGCAGTGCTAGTAGCGGGAGTCGGGGCAATGAGCAGTTCTTC. It yields the protein CSASSGSRGNEQFF.

This clonotype was detected only a few times. The chain couples TRBV5-1 to TRBJ2-1; D possibly corresponds to TRBD1 (6 bases). There are 14 residues in the CDR3. In germline, CDR1 is SGHRS, CDR2 YFSETQ. Trimming removed 0 bases at V and 3 bases at J, with 7 bases between. The CDR3 nucleotides read TGCGCCAGCAGCTTGGGGGACAACTACAATGAGCAGTTCTTC. It is translated as CASSLGDNYNEQFF.

The chain links TRBV3-1 to TRBJ2-7; 8 bases fit TRBD2. V lost 11 bases, J lost 5 bases, and 5 bases stayed unmatched. CDR3 size: 11 residues. Germline values: CDR1 LGHDT, CDR2 YNNKEL (reference sequence). The CDR3 sequence: CAAGGRDEQYF. CDR3 coding DNA: TGTGCCGCGGGGGGTAGGGACGAGCAGTACTTC.

The chain couples TRBV28 to TRBJ1-4, with 7 nucleotides matching TRBD1. The CDR3 is made up of 16 amino acids. J gave up 3 bases and V 1 base, and 5 bases lay outside the gene matches. From germline, CDR1 is MDHEN and CDR2 SYDVKM. CDR3 bases: TGTGCCAGCAGTTTATACCCCAGGGGGGCTAATGAAAAACTGTTTTTT. This translates into CASSLYPRGANEKLFF.

The rearrangement links TRBV29-1 to TRBJ2-4, with 7 nucleotides matching TRBD1. Germline CDR1 and CDR2: SQVTM and ANQGSEA. The CDR3 length is 13 residues. V dropped 7 bases and J dropped 6; count of bases not matched to a gene: 9. CDR3 nucleotides: TGCAGCGCCCAAGGGGGCAGGGGAAACATTCAGTACTTC. Translated: CSAQGGRGNIQYF.

CDR3 DNA sequence: TGTGCCAGCAGCCAACTAGCGGGACTACAGTATTTT. Encoded protein: CASSQLAGLQYF. The genes are TRBV6-5 and TRBJ2-3; 10 bases line up with TRBD2. J lost 12 bases, V lost 6 bases, and 6 bases had no gene match. The length of the CDR3 is 12 residues. The germline V gene encodes CDR1 MNHEY and CDR2 SVGAGI.

This clonotype has more than one count but fewer than ten. The V gene is TRBV10-3, the J gene TRBJ2-7, with D uncertain. Germline V CDR1 and CDR2: ENHRY, SYGVKD. The length of the CDR3 is 16 residues. Trimming removed 0 bases from V and 0 bases from J, with 12 bases in between. CDR3 in DNA: TGTGCCATCAGTGAGTCGGCCGCGAGGAGCTCCTACGAGCAGTACTTC. Its protein product is CAISESAARSSYEQYF.

The chain has TRBV29-1 and TRBJ2-3; 12 bases fit TRBD2. With 2 bases clipped from V and 6 bases from J, the junction kept 24 bases outside the gene matches. This CDR3 has 21 amino acids. The germline CDR1 and CDR2 sequences are SQVTM and ANQGSEA. The CDR3 protein is CSVESALGQKTTSGSTDTQYF. As DNA, the CDR3 is TGCAGCGTTGAATCAGCCCTGGGACAGAAAACGACTAGCGGGAGTACGGATACGCAGTATTTT.

Many counts were recorded for this clonotype. This rearrangement joins TRBV20-1 to TRBJ2-1; D is unclear. The germline gives CDR1 DFQATT, CDR2 SNEGSKA (reference sequence). V lost 3 bases, J lost 6 bases, and 3 bases lay in between. This CDR3 comprises 10 residues. The DNA for the CDR3 is TGCAGTGCTAGTTCCAATGAGCAGTTCTTC. This translates into CSASSNEQFF.

In its sample, this clonotype was seen a few times. The chain has TRBV19 and TRBJ2-1; 15 positions agree with TRBD2. Germline-derived CDR1 and CDR2 are LNHDA and SQIVND (reference sequence). CDR3 length equals 17 residues. The trim removed 6 bases at V and 1 base at J, leaving 4 bases unmatched. The CDR3 loop is CASSQGLAGGSYNEQFF. Written as DNA, the CDR3 is TGTGCCAGTAGCCAGGGACTAGCGGGAGGATCCTACAATGAGCAGTTCTTC.

V gene TRBV20-1 combines with J gene TRBJ2-3; D call uncertain. The CDR3 is made up of 14 amino acids. Trimming removed 4 bases at V and 2 bases at J, with 13 bases between. The germline CDR1 and CDR2 sequences are DFQATT and SNEGSKA (reference sequence). CDR3 protein: CSANGGSDTDTQYF. The DNA of the CDR3 is TGCAGTGCTAATGGCGGTTCAGACACAGATACGCAGTATTTT.

In this sample, this clonotype turned up many times. This sequence joins TRBV10-3 and TRBJ2-7; D is possibly TRBD2 (6 bases). CDR3 length: 15 residues. CDR1 is ENHRY and CDR2 is SYGVKD in the germline V gene. V was cut by 3 bases and J by 5 bases, with 17 bases left in between. DNA of the CDR3: TGTGCCATCAGTGAACCAACGGGAGCTAACCACGAGCAGTACTTC. Amino acids: CAISEPTGANHEQYF.

The V and J genes are TRBV11-2 and TRBJ2-1, with D perhaps TRBD2 (5 bases). The CDR3 loop spans 16 amino acids. The germline CDR1 and CDR2 sequences are SGHAT and FQNNGV. V lost 2 bases to trimming and J lost 1 base, with 12 bases between them. The CDR3 region has the DNA TGTGCCAGCAGCTTATGGGGAAGGGAGTCCTACAATGAGCAGTTCTTC. It specifies CASSLWGRESYNEQFF.

This clonotype was counted only a few times. The gene calls are TRBV3-1 and TRBJ1-2; D perhaps matches TRBD1 (6 bases). Looked up from germline, CDR1 is LGHDT and CDR2 is YNNKEL (reference sequence). V gave up 2 bases and J gave up 8 bases, with 12 bases separating them. The CDR3 totals 13 residues. CDR3 bases: TGTGCCAGCAGCCAACACAGGGAGAGGGGCTACACCTTC. It codes for CASSQHRERGYTF. The whole variable domain, remainder taken from reference TRBV3-1 and TRBJ1-2, is DTAVSQTPKYLVTQMGNDKSIKCEQNLGHDTMYWYKQDSKKFLKIMFSYNNKELIINETVPNRFSPKSPDKAHLNLHINSLELGDSAVYFCASSQHRERGYTFGSGTRLTVV.

The rearrangement joins TRBV12-3 or TRBV12-4 to TRBJ2-5; a possible D gene is TRBD1 (5 bases). Deletions cut 3 bases from V and 1 base from J, with 9 bases between. The CDR3 extends over 14 amino acids. The CDR3 region is CASSFWQGQETQYF. Written as DNA, the CDR3 is TGTGCCAGCAGTTTTTGGCAGGGCCAAGAGACCCAGTACTTC.

This clonotype was seen only a few times. The J gene is TRBJ2-5, the V gene TRBV27; 14 nucleotides agree with TRBD2. V lost 7 bases, J lost 4 bases, and 5 bases stayed unmatched. Germline V lookup: CDR1 MNHEY, CDR2 SMNVEV (reference sequence). This CDR3 is 15 amino acids long. The CDR3 here is CASKTSGRAGETQYF. The CDR3 region has the DNA TGTGCCAGCAAGACTAGCGGGAGGGCCGGAGAGACCCAGTACTTC.

This clonotype was picked up a small number of times. This sequence joins TRBV7-2 and TRBJ2-3; D may be TRBD1 (5 bases). The germline V and J ends were trimmed by 4 bases and 2 bases, with 13 bases remaining between them. The germline gives CDR1 SGHTA, CDR2 FQGNSA. The CDR3 has 15 residues. The CDR3 sequence: CASSSTGHYTDTQYF. The CDR3 nucleotides are TGTGCCAGCAGCTCAACTGGACATTACACAGATACGCAGTATTTT.

This clonotype was picked up a small number of times. The chain is built from TRBV19 and TRBJ2-3, with TRBD2 matching 9 bases. V lost 2 bases, J lost 6 bases, and 12 bases stayed unmatched. The CDR3 has 17 residues. Looked up from germline, CDR1 is LNHDA and CDR2 is SQIVND (reference sequence). The CDR3 sequence is CASSIIRASGAVDTQYF. As DNA, the CDR3 is TGTGCCAGTAGTATAATCAGGGCTAGCGGGGCGGTGGATACGCAGTATTTT.